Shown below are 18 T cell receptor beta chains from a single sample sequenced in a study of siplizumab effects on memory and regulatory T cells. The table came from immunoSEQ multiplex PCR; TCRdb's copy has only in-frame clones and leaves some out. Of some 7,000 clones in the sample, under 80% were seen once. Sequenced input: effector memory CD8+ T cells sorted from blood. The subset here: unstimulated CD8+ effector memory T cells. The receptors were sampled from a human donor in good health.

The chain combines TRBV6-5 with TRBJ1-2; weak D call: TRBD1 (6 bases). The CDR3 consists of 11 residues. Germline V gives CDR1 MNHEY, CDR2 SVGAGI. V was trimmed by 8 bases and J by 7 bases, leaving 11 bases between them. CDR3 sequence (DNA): TGTGCCAGCCCTAGGGGGGCTGGCTACACCTTC. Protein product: CASPRGAGYTF.

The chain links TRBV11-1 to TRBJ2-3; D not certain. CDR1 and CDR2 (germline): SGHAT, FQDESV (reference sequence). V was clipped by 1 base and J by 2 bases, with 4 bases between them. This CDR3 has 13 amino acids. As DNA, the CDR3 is TGTGCCAGCAGCTTAGAGTACACAGATACGCAGTATTTT. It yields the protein CASSLEYTDTQYF.

DNA for the CDR3: TGTGCCAGCAGCTTTTCACGGGACCCTAGCACAGATACGCAGTATTTT. It yields the protein CASSFSRDPSTDTQYF. The chain uses TRBV11-3 and TRBJ2-3; D possibly matches TRBD1 or TRBD2 (5 bases each). There are 16 residues in the CDR3. Trimming removed 3 bases at V and 0 bases at J, with 13 bases between. Germline CDR1 SGHNT, CDR2 YENEEA.

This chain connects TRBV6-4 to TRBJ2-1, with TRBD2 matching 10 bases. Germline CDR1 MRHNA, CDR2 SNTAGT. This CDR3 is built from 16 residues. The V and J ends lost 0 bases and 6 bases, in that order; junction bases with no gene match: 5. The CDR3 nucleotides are TGTGCCAGCAGTGACTCGGCTAGCGGGAGCGTCAATGAGCAGTTCTTC. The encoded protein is CASSDSASGSVNEQFF.

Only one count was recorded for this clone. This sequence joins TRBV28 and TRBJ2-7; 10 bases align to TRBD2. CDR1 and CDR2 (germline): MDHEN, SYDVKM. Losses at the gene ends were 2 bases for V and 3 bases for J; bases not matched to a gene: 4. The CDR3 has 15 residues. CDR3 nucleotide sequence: TGTGCCAGCAGTTTAAGCGGGAGGGCCTTCTACGAGCAGTACTTC. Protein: CASSLSGRAFYEQYF.

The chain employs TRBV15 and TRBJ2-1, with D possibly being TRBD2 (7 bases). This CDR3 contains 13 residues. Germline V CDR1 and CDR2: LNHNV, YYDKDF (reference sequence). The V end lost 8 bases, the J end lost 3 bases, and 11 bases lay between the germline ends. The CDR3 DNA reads TGTGCCACCGCGAGGGGGGGCTACAATGAGCAGTTCTTC. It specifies CATARGGYNEQFF.

As DNA, the CDR3 is TGTGCCAGTAGTATTAACAGGGAGGCTGAAGCTTTCTTT. It yields the protein CASSINREAEAFF. The chain is built from TRBV19 and TRBJ1-1; possible D gene TRBD1, 6 bases. CDR1 is LNHDA, CDR2 SQIVND, per germline (reference sequence). The CDR3 has 13 amino acids. Trimming cost V 3 bases and J 6 bases, with 11 bases left between them.

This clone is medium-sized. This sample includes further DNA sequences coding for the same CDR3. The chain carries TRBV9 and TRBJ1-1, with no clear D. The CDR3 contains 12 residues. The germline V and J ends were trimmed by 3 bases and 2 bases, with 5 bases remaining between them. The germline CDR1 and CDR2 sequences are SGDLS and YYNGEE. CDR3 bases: TGTGCCAGCAGCGGTAGTAACACTGAAGCTTTCTTT. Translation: CASSGSNTEAFF.

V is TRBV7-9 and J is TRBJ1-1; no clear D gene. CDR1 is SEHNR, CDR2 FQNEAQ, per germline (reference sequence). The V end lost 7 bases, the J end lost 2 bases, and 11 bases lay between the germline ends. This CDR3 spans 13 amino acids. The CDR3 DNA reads TGTGCCAGCACCCCACGGGGAAACACTGAAGCTTTCTTT. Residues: CASTPRGNTEAFF.

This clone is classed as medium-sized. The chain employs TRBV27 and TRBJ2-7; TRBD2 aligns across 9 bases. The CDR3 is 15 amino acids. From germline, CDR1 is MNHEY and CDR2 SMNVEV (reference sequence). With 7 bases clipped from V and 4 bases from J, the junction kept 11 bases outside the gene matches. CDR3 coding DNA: TGTGCCAGCACCTTAATGGCTAGCGGGAATTACGAGCAGTACTTC. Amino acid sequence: CASTLMASGNYEQYF.

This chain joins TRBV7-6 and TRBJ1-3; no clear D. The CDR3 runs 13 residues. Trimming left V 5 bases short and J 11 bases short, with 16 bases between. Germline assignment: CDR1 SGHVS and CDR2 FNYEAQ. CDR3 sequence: CASSPPGSPAIYF. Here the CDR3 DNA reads TGTGCCAGCAGCCCCCCCGGCAGTCCCGCCATATATTTT.

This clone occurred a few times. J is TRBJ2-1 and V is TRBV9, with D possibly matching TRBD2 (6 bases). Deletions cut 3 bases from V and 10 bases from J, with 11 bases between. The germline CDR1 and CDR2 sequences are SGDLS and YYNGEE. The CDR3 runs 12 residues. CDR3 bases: TGTGCCAGCAGCGAGACTAGTAGGGAGCAGTTCTTC. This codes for CASSETSREQFF.

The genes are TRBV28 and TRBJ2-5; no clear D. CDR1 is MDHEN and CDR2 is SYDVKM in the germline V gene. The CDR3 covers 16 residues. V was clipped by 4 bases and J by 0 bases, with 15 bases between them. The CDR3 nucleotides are TGTGCCAGCAGTTCATCCTCGGACGGATACCAAGAGACCCAGTACTTC. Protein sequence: CASSSSSDGYQETQYF.

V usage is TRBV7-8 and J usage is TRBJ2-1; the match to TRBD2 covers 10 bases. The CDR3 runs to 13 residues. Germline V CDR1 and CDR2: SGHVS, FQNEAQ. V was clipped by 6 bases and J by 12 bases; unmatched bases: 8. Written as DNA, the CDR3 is TGTGCCAGCAGTCCCGGGACTAGCGTGGGGCAGTTCTTC. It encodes CASSPGTSVGQFF.

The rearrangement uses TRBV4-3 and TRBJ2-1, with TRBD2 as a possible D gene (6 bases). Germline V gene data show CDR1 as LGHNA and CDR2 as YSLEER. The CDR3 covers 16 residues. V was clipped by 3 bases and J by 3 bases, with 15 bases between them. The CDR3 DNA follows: TGCGCCAGCAGCCATGCCCGCGGGACTGTCTACAATGAGCAGTTCTTC. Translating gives CASSHARGTVYNEQFF.

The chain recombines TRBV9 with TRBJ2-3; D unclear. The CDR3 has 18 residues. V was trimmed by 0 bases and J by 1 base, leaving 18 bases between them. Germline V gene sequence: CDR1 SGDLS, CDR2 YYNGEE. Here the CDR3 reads CASSVGGGGQMGTDTQYF. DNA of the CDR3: TGTGCCAGCAGCGTAGGAGGCGGTGGTCAGATGGGCACAGATACGCAGTATTTT.

CDR3 region: CASSTQERAGTFMETQYF. The DNA of the CDR3 is TGTGCCAGCAGCACACAGGAGCGAGCAGGGACGTTCATGGAGACCCAGTACTTC. This chain joins TRBV7-9 and TRBJ2-5; either TRBD1 or TRBD2 may fit D (5 bases each). The germline gives CDR1 SEHNR, CDR2 FQNEAQ (reference sequence). The CDR3 covers 18 residues. Trimming pared 5 bases from V and 5 bases from J, leaving 27 bases between.

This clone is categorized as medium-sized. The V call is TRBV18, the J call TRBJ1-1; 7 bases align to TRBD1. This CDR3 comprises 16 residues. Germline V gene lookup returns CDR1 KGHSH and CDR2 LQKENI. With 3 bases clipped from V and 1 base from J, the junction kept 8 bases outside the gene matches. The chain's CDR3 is CASSPKGAGSNTEAFF. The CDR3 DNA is TGTGCCAGCTCACCTAAGGGGGCGGGATCGAACACTGAAGCTTTCTTT.